A selection of T cell receptor beta chains follows, all from one sample in a study of blood T cell repertoires in COVID-19. TCRdb's copy holds only in-frame clones and misses some; the assay was immunoSEQ multiplex PCR. The sample has roughly 150,000 clones; roughly 80% are singletons. Sequenced input: PBMCs or T cells enriched from blood (not recorded which). The origin of the receptors is a man in his fifties who had recovered from COVID-19. CDR3s include the opening cysteine and the closing phenylalanine or tryptophan. A D gene is named only where the DNA matches it firmly.

TRBV11-3	TRBD1	TRBJ2-3	TGTGCCAGCAGCCTCCCGACAGGGATCACAGATACGCAGTATTTT	CASSLPTGITDTQYF
TRBV7-9	-	TRBJ1-2	TGTGCCAGCAGCCCCCTGAGGGGGACCTATGGCTACACCTTC	CASSPLRGTYGYTF
TRBV11-3	-	TRBJ1-1	TGTGCCAGCAGCCAAACCGGGACTGAAGCTTTCTTT	CASSQTGTEAFF
TRBV12-3/TRBV12-4	-	TRBJ2-7	TGTGCCAGCAGTCCAACAACCTACGAGCAGTACTTC	CASSPTTYEQYF
TRBV5-1	TRBD1	TRBJ2-7	TGCGCCAGCAGCTCGGGACAGGGAACCTACGAGCAGTACTTC	CASSSGQGTYEQYF
TRBV7-9	TRBD1	TRBJ1-1	TGTGCCAGCAGCCAGCAGGGGGCCGGGAGGACTGAAGCTTTCTTT	CASSQQGAGRTEAFF
TRBV19	TRBD1	TRBJ2-3	TGTGCCTTCAACGGACAGGCGGGAGATACGCAGTATTTT	CAFNGQAGDTQYF
TRBV7-9	TRBD1	TRBJ1-4	TGTGCCAGCAGCTTAGCGAGAGGGGGCGTGGGTGAAAAACTGTTTTTT	CASSLARGGVGEKLFF
TRBV10-3	-	TRBJ2-7	TGTGCCATCAGGATAGAGGGAAAGGGGGATTCCTACGAGCAGTACTTC	CAIRIEGKGDSYEQYF
TRBV5-4	TRBD1	TRBJ2-4	TGTGCCAGCAGCGACGGGACAGGGGGGAACATTCAGTACTTC	CASSDGTGGNIQYF
TRBV2	-	TRBJ1-2	TGTGCCAGCAGTGAAGAGGGGGTCTCCGCTAACTATGGCTACACCTTC	CASSEEGVSANYGYTF
TRBV6-5	TRBD1	TRBJ2-2	TGTGCCAGCAGTTACTCGGACAGGGGCTACACCGGGGAGCTGTTTTTT	CASSYSDRGYTGELFF
TRBV27	TRBD2	TRBJ2-5	TGTGCCAGCAGAAGCGGGGGGGCCTCGGAGACCCAGTACTTC	CASRSGGASETQYF
TRBV2	TRBD1	TRBJ1-2	TGTGCCAGCAGTGAACGCTCCGGGACAGGGAAGGTTCCTAGCTATGGCTACACCTTC	CASSERSGTGKVPSYGYTF